Listed here is a single TCR beta chain. This record comes from a study of blood T cell repertoires in COVID-19. Some clones are missing from TCRdb's copy, which holds only in-frame ones; the method was immunoSEQ multiplex PCR. The sample yields 190,000 or so clones, about 82% seen once. This sequence was found in a man aged 55 to 70 with COVID-19, enrolled during active disease. The material sequenced was peripheral blood.

The CDR3 DNA reads TGTGCCAGCTCACTAGGACTCTCGAGGACTGAAGCTTTCTTT. Its protein product is CASSLGLSRTEAFF. This chain links TRBV18 with TRBJ1-1, with D uncertain. The V gene's germline CDR1 is KGHSH and CDR2 LQKENI. This CDR3 has 14 amino acids. Trimming took 4 bases from V and 5 from J, leaving 14 bases between them.